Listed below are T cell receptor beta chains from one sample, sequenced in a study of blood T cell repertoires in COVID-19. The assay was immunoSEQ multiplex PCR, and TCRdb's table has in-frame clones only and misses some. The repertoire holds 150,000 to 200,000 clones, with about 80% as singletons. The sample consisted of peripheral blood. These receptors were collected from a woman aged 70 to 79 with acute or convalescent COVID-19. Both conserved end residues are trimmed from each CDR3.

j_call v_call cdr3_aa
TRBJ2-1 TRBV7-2 ASSFTGGPNEQF
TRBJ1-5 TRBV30 AWKTPGHRNQPQH
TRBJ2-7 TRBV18 ASSPRPSSYEQY
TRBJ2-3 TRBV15 ATSLDRATDTQY
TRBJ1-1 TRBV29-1 SVLDRVKNTEAF
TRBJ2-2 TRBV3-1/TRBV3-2 ASSQGWRDGELF
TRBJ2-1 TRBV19 ASSLAVVSYNEQF
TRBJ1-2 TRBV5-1 ASSLGRGYGYT
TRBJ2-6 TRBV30 ASHISGANVLT
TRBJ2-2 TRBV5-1 ASSWQGGTSFSGELF
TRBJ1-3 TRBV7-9 ATSEEVSGNTIY
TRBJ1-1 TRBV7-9 ASSLSGLNTEAF
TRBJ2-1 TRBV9 ASSPPSSASYNEQF
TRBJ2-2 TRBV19 ASGQPRRASNTGELF
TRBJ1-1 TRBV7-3 ASSSQVGSTEAF
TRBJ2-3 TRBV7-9 ASSFSGGTDTQY
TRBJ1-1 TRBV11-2 ASSLRGQGGNTEAF
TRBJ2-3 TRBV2 ASSSSGRGSDTQY
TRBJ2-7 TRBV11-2 ASSFGADIFYEQY
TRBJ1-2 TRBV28 ASSDTARLKGYT
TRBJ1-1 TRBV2 ASGKMTGSWTEAF
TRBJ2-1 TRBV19 ASRRAHPNEQF
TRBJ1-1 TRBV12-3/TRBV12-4 ASSWGGTEAF
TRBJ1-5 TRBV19 ASPPGQGRKSAQH
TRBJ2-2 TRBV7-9 ASSLKSSSGPGDTGELF
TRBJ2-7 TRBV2 ASSEIGSGRREQY
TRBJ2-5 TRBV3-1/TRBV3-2 ASSLGGQETQY
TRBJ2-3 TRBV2 ASSWGHGTDTQY
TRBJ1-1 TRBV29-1 SVEDLGAEAF
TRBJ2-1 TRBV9 ASSVAGGSYNAQF
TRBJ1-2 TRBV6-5 ASIAGTFYGYT
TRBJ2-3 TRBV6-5 ASSQGSATDTQY
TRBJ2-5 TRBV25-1 ASSEYRGLGETQY
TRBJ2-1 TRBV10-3 AISGRQGASGTDEQF
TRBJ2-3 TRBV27 ASSRWREGREDTQY
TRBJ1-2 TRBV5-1 ASSPQTGTGGYT
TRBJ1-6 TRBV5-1 ASSDYGQVWVGSPLH
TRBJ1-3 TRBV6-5 ASSRFQMAGNTIY
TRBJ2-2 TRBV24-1 ATSDYGTGSNTGELF
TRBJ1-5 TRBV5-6 ASSWTGDNQPQH
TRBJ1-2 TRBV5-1 ASSLGTGDYYGYT
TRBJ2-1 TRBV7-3 ASSSASGSIGDEQF
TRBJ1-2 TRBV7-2 ASSSLGRDRGPYGYT
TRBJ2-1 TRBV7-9 ASSPGQVHNEQF
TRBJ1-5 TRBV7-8 ASVGTENQPQH
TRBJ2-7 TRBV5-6 ASSDRGFLVYEQY
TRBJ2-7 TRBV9 ASSVGATTYEQY
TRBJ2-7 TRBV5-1 ASSFAESYEQY
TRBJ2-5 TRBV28 ASSLGPEGRTQY
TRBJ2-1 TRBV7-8 ASSSALGRSSYNEQF
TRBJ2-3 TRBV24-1 ATSAPGTGRTDTQY
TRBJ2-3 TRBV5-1 ASSLGGHRTDTQY
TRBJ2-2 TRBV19 ASRQLGTDGLF
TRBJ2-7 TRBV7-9 ASSLGPRDSAYEQY
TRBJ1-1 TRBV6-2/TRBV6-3 ASSLQGATEAF